Below, one T cell receptor beta chain is given with its context. What it binds is not known. Researchers prepared the TRB cDNA libraries using 5' RACE with UMI labels. No DNA is given; TCRdb re-called the 5' RACE reads and lists each CDR3 protein once. The sample shows 7,000 or so distinct CDR3 sequences, and roughly 1.2% sits with its ten largest clones. The sample is drawn from a study of CXCR3-negative and CXCR3-positive naive CD8 T cells. Notes on the study in general: Naive subsets were similarly diverse, while memory CD8+ repertoires were much less diverse. TRBV-TRBJ usage was similar across naive CXCR3 subsets but distinct in memory cells. Post-cryopreservation CXCR3 expression was partly diminished, and the bulk of assays employed fresh PBMCs.

Within the CD8+ T cell compartment, naive cells were CD45RO-CCR7+CD27+CD95-. The receptor's source is a human donor in good health. Some clones in this sample may be carry-over from other donors' samples. The sample was naive CXCR3- CD8+ T cells from blood. Subset given: CD45RO-CCR7+CD27+CD95- naive CD8+ T cells lacking CXCR3 (TNR3-).

The CDR3 protein is CASSPGLVTEAFF. The chain carries TRBV13 and TRBJ1-1. This CDR3 spans 13 amino acids. Germline assignment: CDR1 PRHDT and CDR2 FYEKMQ (reference sequence).